This T cell receptor beta chain is drawn from a study of T cell changes during pregnancy in multiple sclerosis. The V and J ends lost 1 base and 5 bases, in that order; junction bases with no gene match: 5. The CDR3 runs to 14 residues. Germline lookup yields CDR1 SGHRS and CDR2 YFSETQ. Clones were sequenced by immunoSEQ multiplex PCR, and TCRdb holds only the in-frame ones, with some missing. The sample yields roughly 53,000 clones, roughly 92% seen once. Sequencing was performed on CD4+ T cells from peripheral blood mononuclear cells, taken in the third trimester of pregnancy. The chain uses TRBV5-1 and TRBJ2-5; 7 bases align to TRBD2. The receptor comes from a female donor with multiple sclerosis, enrolled in a pregnancy study. The chain's CDR3 is CASSLFGGEETQYF. The CDR3 coding sequence is TGCGCCAGCAGCTTGTTTGGGGGGGAGGAGACCCAGTACTTC.